Below are 24 T cell receptor beta chains sequenced from a single sample in a study of human T cells and chemical hapten exposure. Time point in this sample: patch test 2, 6 weeks after DPC sensitization. Treatment denoted: therapeutic diphenylcyclopropenone sensitization with weekly scalp DPC. It was unfractionated whole blood from which total RNA was extracted. TCRdb recomputed calls from the RACE reads with MiXCR, one row per CDR3 protein. The sample includes 35,000 to 45,000 distinct CDR3 sequences, about 9.6% seen only once; the top ten take 14% to 15%. Source: whole blood, taken in connection with sensitization to the hapten diphenylcyclopropenone (DPC). The receptors originated from a woman in her thirties with alopecia areata. Some clones in this sample may be carry-over from other donors' samples.

This clonotype was seen many times. The chain carries TRBV27 and TRBJ2-1; 7 positions agree with TRBD1. The junction had 3 bases not matched to a gene; V was cut back by 5 bases and J by 5 bases. This CDR3 has 13 residues. CDR1 is MNHEY and CDR2 is SMNVEV in the germline V gene (reference sequence). CDR3 in amino acids: CASSLGTDNEQFF. As DNA, the CDR3 is TGTGCCAGCAGTCTAGGGACAGACAATGAGCAGTTCTTC.

The V gene is TRBV7-8, the J gene TRBJ1-1, with a tentative D call TRBD1 (6 bases). V lost 2 bases to trimming and J lost 7 bases, with 14 bases between them. From germline, CDR1 is SGHVS and CDR2 FQNEAQ. The CDR3 sequence is 14 residues long. The CDR3 is CASSLRSRGGEAFF. The CDR3 nucleotides read TGTGCCAGCAGCTTAAGGTCCAGGGGAGGTGAAGCTTTCTTT.

This clonotype was counted ten times or more. The chain joins TRBV12-3 or TRBV12-4 to TRBJ2-3; D call uncertain. V lost 4 bases and J lost 2, with 4 bases in between. The CDR3 is made up of 12 amino acids. The CDR3 nucleotides read TGTGCCAGCAGTTCTGTCACAGATACGCAGTATTTT. Protein sequence: CASSSVTDTQYF.

There are many counts of this clonotype. Sequence at one end of the junction differs from germline and may be a read error. Here the CDR3 reads CSVPGGEAF. In nucleotides, the CDR3 is TGCAGCGTACCAGGGGGGGAAGCCTTC. The J gene is TRBJ2-1, the V gene TRBV29-1; perhaps D is TRBD1 or TRBD2 (7 bases each). The V gene's germline CDR1 is SQVTM and CDR2 ANQGSEA. This CDR3 has 9 residues.

The rearrangement joins TRBV7-2 to TRBJ2-1; 7 positions match TRBD2. This CDR3 contains 15 residues. Losses at the gene ends were 4 bases for V and 5 bases for J; bases not matched to a gene: 8. Germline CDR1 SGHTA, CDR2 FQGNSA. The CDR3 region has the DNA TGTGCCAGCAGCTGGGCCGGGACTAAAGACAATGAGCAGTTCTTC. Encoded protein: CASSWAGTKDNEQFF.

Remarks on this clonotype: This clone may be a read error of a much larger clone one base away. The rearrangement uses TRBV28 and TRBJ2-2; 7 bases are a match to TRBD2. The CDR3 length is 13 residues. Per the germline V gene, CDR1 is MDHEN and CDR2 is SYDVKM. Here the CDR3 reads CVSNRGDTGELFF. In nucleotides, the CDR3 is TGTGTCAGCAATCGGGGGGACACCGGGGAGCTGTTTTTT.

In its sample, this clonotype was seen many times. The chain is built from TRBV4-3 and TRBJ1-6, with 9 nucleotides matching TRBD1. The germline gives CDR1 LGHNA, CDR2 YSLEER. V was pared by 1 base and J by 9 bases, with 7 bases of the junction left unmatched. The CDR3 has 16 residues. The CDR3 is CASSQVRTGDGSPLHF. For the CDR3, the DNA is TGCGCCAGCAGCCAAGTCCGGACAGGGGACGGTTCACCCCTCCACTTT.

In its sample, this clonotype was seen many times. This chain connects TRBV7-2 to TRBJ2-2; TRBD1 aligns across 7 bases. The CDR3 contains 18 residues. Per the germline V gene, CDR1 is SGHTA and CDR2 is FQGNSA. Trimming removed 5 bases from V and 7 bases from J; junction bases left unmatched: 19. CDR3 residues: CASSPNTGDILYGGELFF. CDR3 DNA sequence: TGTGCCAGCAGCCCAAACACAGGGGACATACTTTATGGCGGGGAGCTGTTTTTT.

This sequence joins TRBV12-3 or TRBV12-4 and TRBJ2-1, with 8 nucleotides matching TRBD2. V trimming: 6 bases; J trimming: 6 bases; junction bases outside the gene matches: 10. This CDR3 spans 15 amino acids. CDR3 in DNA: TGTGCCAGCAGCACCGTCGGGAGGGGACGCAATGAGCAGTTCTTC. Residues: CASSTVGRGRNEQFF.

The chain has TRBV6-5 and TRBJ2-1; tentatively, D is TRBD1 (6 bases). Per the germline V gene, CDR1 is MNHEY and CDR2 is SVGAGI. V lost 0 bases and J lost 1, with 13 bases in between. This CDR3 region has 17 residues. CDR3 residues: CASSYSQGGASYNEQFF. The CDR3 bases are TGTGCCAGCAGTTACTCCCAAGGGGGAGCGTCCTACAATGAGCAGTTCTTC.

This clonotype has ten or more counts. The CDR3 is CASSLRGTAGANVLTF. The CDR3 DNA sequence: TGTGCCAGCAGCCTGCGGGGGACGGCTGGGGCCAACGTCCTGACTTTC. The V and J genes are TRBV5-6 and TRBJ2-6; 7 nucleotides agree with TRBD2. J lost 2 bases, V lost 4 bases, and 6 bases had no gene match. Germline CDR1 reads SGHDT; CDR2 reads YYEEEE. This CDR3 region has 16 residues. Looking up the rest from reference TRBV5-6 and TRBJ2-6 gives the full variable domain: DAGVTQSPTHLIKTRGQQVTLRCSPKSGHDTVSWYQQALGQGPQFIFQYYEEEERQRGNFPDRFSGHQFPNYSSELNVNALLLGDSALYLCASSLRGTAGANVLTFGAGSRLTVL.

This clonotype has a handful of counts. The chain uses TRBV28 and TRBJ2-1; 7 positions agree with TRBD1. The CDR3 runs 15 residues. Germline V gives CDR1 MDHEN, CDR2 SYDVKM. Germline trimming cut 5 bases from V and 11 bases from J; bases unmatched to any gene: 15. CDR3 sequence reads: CASSEFGTDIDKQFF. CDR3 coding DNA: TGTGCCAGCAGTGAATTCGGGACAGATATTGATAAGCAGTTCTTC.

This clonotype has more than one count but fewer than ten. The gene calls are TRBV5-6 and TRBJ2-4, with 9 positions matching TRBD1. V was pared by 2 bases and J by 5 bases, with 5 bases of the junction left unmatched. Looked up from germline, CDR1 is SGHDT and CDR2 is YYEEEE. This CDR3 comprises 15 residues. The CDR3 sequence: CASSLGTGWENIQYF. The CDR3 nucleotides read TGTGCCAGCAGCTTAGGGACAGGGTGGGAAAACATTCAGTACTTC.

This clonotype was seen many times. The chain recombines TRBV6-5 with TRBJ2-1; 7 bases map to TRBD1. The CDR3 has 14 residues. The V segment lost 8 bases and the J segment 6 bases; nucleotides outside the gene matches: 10. Germline values: CDR1 MNHEY, CDR2 SVGAGI. The chain's CDR3 is CASADRVKPNEQFF. The CDR3 DNA is TGTGCCAGCGCCGACAGGGTGAAGCCCAATGAGCAGTTCTTC.

CDR3: CASKSISGYTF. The DNA for the CDR3 is TGTGCCAGCAAATCGATAAGTGGCTACACCTTC. The J gene is TRBJ1-2, the V gene TRBV28; D call uncertain. CDR1 is MDHEN and CDR2 is SYDVKM in the germline V gene. The V end lost 7 bases, the J end lost 7 bases, and 10 bases lay between the germline ends. This CDR3 has 11 amino acids.

There are a few counts of this clonotype. The chain uses TRBV5-1 and TRBJ2-5; TRBD2 matches 11 bases. Per the germline V gene, CDR1 is SGHRS and CDR2 is YFSETQ. With V trimmed by 4 bases and J by 5 bases, 7 bases remained unmatched. The CDR3 sequence is 15 residues long. The CDR3 sequence: CASSPTSGGGETQYF. The CDR3 DNA follows: TGCGCCAGCAGCCCTACTAGCGGGGGAGGGGAGACCCAGTACTTC.

This clonotype was counted ten times or more. J is TRBJ2-5 and V is TRBV28, with TRBD1 matching 8 bases. After removal of 6 bases from V and 5 bases from J, the junction contained 8 bases not matched to a gene. Germline V gene lookup returns CDR1 MDHEN and CDR2 SYDVKM. The CDR3 sequence is 14 residues long. Here the CDR3 reads CASRPQGVGETQYF. In DNA form, the CDR3 reads TGTGCCAGCAGACCACAGGGGGTAGGGGAGACCCAGTACTTC.

The chain links TRBV10-3 to TRBJ1-5, with D unclear. The CDR3 has 12 amino acids. Germline assignment: CDR1 ENHRY and CDR2 SYGVKD. V gave up 7 bases and J gave up 5 bases, with 9 bases separating them. CDR3 sequence (DNA): TGTGCCATCACGGCAGCGTATCAGCCCCAGCATTTT. Translated: CAITAAYQPQHF.

This clonotype was seen only a few times. V gene TRBV29-1 combines with J gene TRBJ1-2, with TRBD1 as a possible D gene (6 bases). V lost 4 bases to trimming and J lost 2 bases, with 14 bases between them. This CDR3 comprises 14 residues. Germline V gives CDR1 SQVTM, CDR2 ANQGSEA. CDR3 protein: CSVAQGLGNYGYTF. CDR3 in DNA: TGCAGCGTTGCACAGGGATTAGGCAACTATGGCTACACCTTC. The whole variable domain, filled in from reference TRBV29-1 and TRBJ1-2, reads SAVISQKPSRDICQRGTSLTIQCQVDSQVTMMFWYRQQPGQSLTLIATANQGSEATYESGFVIDKFPISRPNLTFSTLTVSNMSPEDSSIYLCSVAQGLGNYGYTFGSGTRLTVV.

This clonotype was detected a few times. This rearrangement joins TRBV10-3 to TRBJ2-1; D may be TRBD1 or TRBD2 (5 bases each). The CDR3 consists of 12 residues. CDR1 ENHRY and CDR2 SYGVKD come from the germline V gene. The V gene lost 10 bases and the J gene lost 8 bases, with 15 bases spanning the gap. CDR3 sequence (DNA): TGTGCCACCGGGAATGGGGCCCATGAGCAGTTCTTC. This gives the protein CATGNGAHEQFF.

There are a few counts of this clonotype. This chain uses TRBV19 with TRBJ2-7; no clear D gene. CDR1 and CDR2 from the germline V gene are LNHDA and SQIVND (reference sequence). The ends were cut back, 6 bases at V and 0 bases at J, with 6 bases in the middle. This CDR3 spans 12 amino acids. CDR3 DNA: TGTGCCAGTAGCCACAGCTCCTACGAGCAGTACTTC. Amino acid sequence: CASSHSSYEQYF.

There are many counts of this clonotype. The genes are TRBV6-2 or TRBV6-3 and TRBJ1-4; D call uncertain. Germline loops: CDR1 MNHEY, CDR2 SVGEGT. The CDR3 is 14 amino acids. V was cut by 7 bases and J by 7 bases, with 16 bases left in between. CDR3 loop: CASNVGEFGEKLFF. The CDR3 bases are TGTGCCAGCAACGTCGGCGAGTTCGGTGAAAAACTGTTTTTT.

V usage is TRBV20-1 and J usage is TRBJ2-5; D gene ambiguous. The CDR3 spans 10 residues. Germline CDR1 is DFQATT and CDR2 is SNEGSKA (reference sequence). The ends were cut back, 0 bases at V and 7 bases at J, with 3 bases in the middle. The CDR3 sequence: CSAREGTQYF. In nucleotides, the CDR3 is TGCAGTGCTAGAGAGGGGACCCAGTACTTC.

Only a few counts were recorded for this clonotype. V is TRBV14 and J is TRBJ1-4, with unresolved D. The CDR3 consists of 14 residues. Germline CDR1 reads SGHDN; CDR2 reads FVKESK. Trimming took 4 bases from V and 5 from J, leaving 11 bases between them. The CDR3: CASSPFTENEKLFF. DNA for the CDR3: TGTGCCAGCAGCCCGTTTACGGAGAATGAAAAACTGTTTTTT.